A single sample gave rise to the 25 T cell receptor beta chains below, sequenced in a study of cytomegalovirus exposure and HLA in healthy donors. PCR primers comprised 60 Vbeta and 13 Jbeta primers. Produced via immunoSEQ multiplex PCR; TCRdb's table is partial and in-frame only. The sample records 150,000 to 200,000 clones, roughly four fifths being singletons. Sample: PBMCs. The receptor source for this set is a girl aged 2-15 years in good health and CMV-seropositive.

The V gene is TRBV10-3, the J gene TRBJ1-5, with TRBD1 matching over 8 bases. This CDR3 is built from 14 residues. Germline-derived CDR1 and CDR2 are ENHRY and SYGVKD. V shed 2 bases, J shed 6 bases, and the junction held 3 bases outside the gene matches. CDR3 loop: CAISEAGGGQPQHF. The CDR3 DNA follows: TGTGCCATCAGTGAGGCAGGGGGCGGTCAGCCCCAGCATTTT.

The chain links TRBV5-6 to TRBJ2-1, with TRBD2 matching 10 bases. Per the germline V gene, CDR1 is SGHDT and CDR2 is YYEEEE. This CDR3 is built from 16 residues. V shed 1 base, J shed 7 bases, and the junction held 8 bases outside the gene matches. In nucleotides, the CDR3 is TGTGCCAGCAGCTTGTGGGTGACTAGCGGGTTTAATGAGCAGTTCTTC. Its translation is CASSLWVTSGFNEQFF.

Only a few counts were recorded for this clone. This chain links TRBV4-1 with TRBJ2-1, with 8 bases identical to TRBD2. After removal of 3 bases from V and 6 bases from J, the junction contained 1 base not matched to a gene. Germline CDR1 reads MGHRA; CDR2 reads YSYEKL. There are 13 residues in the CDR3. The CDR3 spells CASSQLAGNEQFF. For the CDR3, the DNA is TGCGCCAGCAGCCAGCTAGCGGGCAATGAGCAGTTCTTC.

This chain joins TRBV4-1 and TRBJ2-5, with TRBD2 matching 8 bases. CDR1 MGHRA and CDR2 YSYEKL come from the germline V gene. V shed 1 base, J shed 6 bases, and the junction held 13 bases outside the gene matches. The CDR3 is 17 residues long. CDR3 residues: CASSQGSLAGTVKTQYF. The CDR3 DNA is TGCGCCAGCAGCCAAGGGTCTTTAGCGGGAACCGTGAAGACCCAGTACTTC.

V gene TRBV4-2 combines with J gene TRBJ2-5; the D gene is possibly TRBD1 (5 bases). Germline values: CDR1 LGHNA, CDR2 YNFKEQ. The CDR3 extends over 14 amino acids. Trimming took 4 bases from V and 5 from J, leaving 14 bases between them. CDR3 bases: TGTGCCAGCAGCCTTCCAAGGGGATCCGAGACCCAGTACTTC. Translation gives CASSLPRGSETQYF.

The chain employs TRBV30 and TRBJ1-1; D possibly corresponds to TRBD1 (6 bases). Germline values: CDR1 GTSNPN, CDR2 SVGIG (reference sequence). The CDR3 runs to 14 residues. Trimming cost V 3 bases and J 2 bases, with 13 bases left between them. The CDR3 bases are TGTGCCTGGAGCACAGGGCACCTAAACACTGAAGCTTTCTTT. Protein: CAWSTGHLNTEAFF.

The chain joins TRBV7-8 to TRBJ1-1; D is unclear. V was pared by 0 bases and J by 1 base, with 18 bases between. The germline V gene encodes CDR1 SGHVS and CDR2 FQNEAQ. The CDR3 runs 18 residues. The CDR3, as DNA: TGTGCCAGCAGCTTAGCGCGGAAAGGCGCCCATGCGAACACTGAAGCTTTCTTT. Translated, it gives CASSLARKGAHANTEAFF. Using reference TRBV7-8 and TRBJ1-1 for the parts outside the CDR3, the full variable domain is GAGVSQSPRYKVAKRGQDVALRCDPISGHVSLFWYQQALGQGPEFLTYFQNEAQLDKSGLPSDRFFAERPEGSVSTLKIQRTQQEDSAVYLCASSLARKGAHANTEAFFGQGTRLTVV.

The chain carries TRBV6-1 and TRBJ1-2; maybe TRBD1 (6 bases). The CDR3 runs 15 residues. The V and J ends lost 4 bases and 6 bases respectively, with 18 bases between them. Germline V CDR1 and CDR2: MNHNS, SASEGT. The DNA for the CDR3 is TGTGCCAGCAGTGTTGTTCTCGGACAGAACCATGGCTACACCTTC. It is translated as CASSVVLGQNHGYTF.

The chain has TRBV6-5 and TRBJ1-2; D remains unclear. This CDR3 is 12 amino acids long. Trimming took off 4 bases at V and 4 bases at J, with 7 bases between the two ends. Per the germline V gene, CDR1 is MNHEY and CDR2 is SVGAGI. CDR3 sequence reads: CASSSRFYGYTF. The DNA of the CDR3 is TGTGCCAGCAGTTCGAGGTTCTATGGCTACACCTTC.

This CDR3 is CASSMRTYTEAFF. The CDR3, as DNA: TGTGCCAGTAGTATGCGGACATACACTGAAGCTTTCTTT. This chain connects TRBV19 to TRBJ1-1, with a tentative D call TRBD1 (5 bases). The CDR3 covers 13 residues. The germline V gene has CDR1 LNHDA and CDR2 SQIVND (reference sequence). Trimming shortened V by 3 bases and J by 3 bases, and 8 bases separated the two germline ends.

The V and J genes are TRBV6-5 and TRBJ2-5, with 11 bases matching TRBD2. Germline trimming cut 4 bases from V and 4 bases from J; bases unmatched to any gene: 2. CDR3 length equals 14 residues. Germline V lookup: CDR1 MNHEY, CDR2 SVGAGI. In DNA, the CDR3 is TGTGCCAGCAGTTTGGGACTAGCGGTAGAGACCCAGTACTTC. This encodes CASSLGLAVETQYF.

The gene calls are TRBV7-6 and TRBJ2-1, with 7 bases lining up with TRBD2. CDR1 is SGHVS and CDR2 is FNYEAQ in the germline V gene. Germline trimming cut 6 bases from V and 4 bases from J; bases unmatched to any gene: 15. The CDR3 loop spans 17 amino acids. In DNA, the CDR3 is TGTGCCAGCAGTTTCCATTCAGCGGGATGGAGGTACAATGAGCAGTTCTTC. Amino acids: CASSFHSAGWRYNEQFF. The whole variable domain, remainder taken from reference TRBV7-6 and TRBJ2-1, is GAGVSQSPRYKVTKRGQDVALRCDPISGHVSLYWYRQALGQGPEFLTYFNYEAQQDKSGLPNDRFSAERPEGSISTLTIQRTEQRDSAMYRCASSFHSAGWRYNEQFFGPGTRLTVL.

CDR3 coding DNA: TGTGCCAGCAGCTTACGTAGCGGGAGTTTCAGTGAGACCCAGTACTTC. This encodes CASSLRSGSFSETQYF. The chain employs TRBV7-8 and TRBJ2-5; TRBD2 matches 9 bases. Trimming cost V 2 bases and J 5 bases; bases outside gene matches: 9. Germline V CDR1 and CDR2: SGHVS, FQNEAQ. There are 16 residues in the CDR3.

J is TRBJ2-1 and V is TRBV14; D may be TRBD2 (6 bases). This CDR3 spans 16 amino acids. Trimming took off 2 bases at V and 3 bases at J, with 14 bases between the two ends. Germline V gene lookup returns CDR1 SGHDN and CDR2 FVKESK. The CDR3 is CASSQLRGSSYNEQFF. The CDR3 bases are TGTGCCAGCAGCCAACTACGGGGGAGTAGCTACAATGAGCAGTTCTTC.

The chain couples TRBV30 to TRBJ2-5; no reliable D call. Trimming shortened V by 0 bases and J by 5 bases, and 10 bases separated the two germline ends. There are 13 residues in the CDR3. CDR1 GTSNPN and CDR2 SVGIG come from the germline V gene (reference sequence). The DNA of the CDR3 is TGTGCCTGGAGTGTAAATTTCCGGGAGACCCAGTACTTC. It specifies CAWSVNFRETQYF.

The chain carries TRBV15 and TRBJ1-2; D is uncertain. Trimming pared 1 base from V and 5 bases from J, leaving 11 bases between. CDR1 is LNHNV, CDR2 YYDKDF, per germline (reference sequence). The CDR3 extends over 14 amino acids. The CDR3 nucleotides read TGTGCCACCAGCAGAGTTGGGGAGAGGTATGGCTACACCTTC. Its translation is CATSRVGERYGYTF.

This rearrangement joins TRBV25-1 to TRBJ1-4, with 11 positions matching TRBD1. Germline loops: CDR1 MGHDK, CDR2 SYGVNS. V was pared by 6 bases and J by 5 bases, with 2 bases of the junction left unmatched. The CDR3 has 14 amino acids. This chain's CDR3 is CASRRTGGNEKLFF. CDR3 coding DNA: TGTGCCAGCAGGAGGACAGGGGGCAATGAAAAACTGTTTTTT.

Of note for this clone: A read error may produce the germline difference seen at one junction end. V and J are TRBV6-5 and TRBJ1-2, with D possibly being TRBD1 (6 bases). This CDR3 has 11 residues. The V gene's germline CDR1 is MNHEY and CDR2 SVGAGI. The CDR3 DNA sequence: TGTGCCAGCAGTTACCGAGGGACATCTTTTTTC. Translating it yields CASSYRGTSFF.

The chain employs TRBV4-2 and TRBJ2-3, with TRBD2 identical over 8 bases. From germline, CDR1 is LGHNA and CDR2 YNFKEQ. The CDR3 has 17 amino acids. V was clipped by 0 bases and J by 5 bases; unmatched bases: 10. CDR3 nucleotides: TGTGCCAGCAGCCAAGAAGCGGGGGAGGGGATCGTAGATACGCAGTATTTT. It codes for CASSQEAGEGIVDTQYF.

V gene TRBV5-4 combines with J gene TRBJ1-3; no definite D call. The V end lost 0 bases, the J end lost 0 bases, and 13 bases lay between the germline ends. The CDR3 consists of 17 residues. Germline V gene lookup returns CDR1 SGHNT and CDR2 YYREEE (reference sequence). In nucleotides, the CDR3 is TGTGCCAGCAGCTTGGGCCCCCGAGGGCTCTCTGGAAACACCATATATTTT. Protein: CASSLGPRGLSGNTIYF.

Written as DNA, the CDR3 is TGCGCCAGCAGCTTGGCTAGCGGGAACAATGAGCAGTTCTTC. Translated: CASSLASGNNEQFF. V usage is TRBV5-1 and J usage is TRBJ2-1; 9 bases line up with TRBD2. CDR1 and CDR2 (germline): SGHRS, YFSETQ. The CDR3 contains 14 residues. V shed 0 bases and J 5 bases; nucleotides not matched to a gene: 0.

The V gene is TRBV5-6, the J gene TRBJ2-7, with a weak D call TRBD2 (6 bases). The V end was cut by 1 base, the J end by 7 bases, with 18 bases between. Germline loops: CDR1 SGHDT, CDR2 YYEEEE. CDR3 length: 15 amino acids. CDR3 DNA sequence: TGTGCCAGCAGCTTGTTCCTCGGGAGATCTGGAGAGCAGTACTTC. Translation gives CASSLFLGRSGEQYF.

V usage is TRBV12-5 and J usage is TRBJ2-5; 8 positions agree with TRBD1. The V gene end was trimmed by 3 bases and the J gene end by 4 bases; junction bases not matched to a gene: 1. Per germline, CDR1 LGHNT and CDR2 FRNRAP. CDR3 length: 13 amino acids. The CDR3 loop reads CASGFQGAETQYF. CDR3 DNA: TGTGCTAGTGGTTTCCAGGGGGCAGAGACCCAGTACTTC.

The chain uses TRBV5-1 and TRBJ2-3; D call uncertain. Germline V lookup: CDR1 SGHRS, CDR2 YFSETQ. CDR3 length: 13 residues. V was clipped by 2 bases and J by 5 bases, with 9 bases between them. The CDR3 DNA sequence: TGCGCCAGCAGCTTTTTGATCAGAGATACGCAGTATTTT. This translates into CASSFLIRDTQYF.

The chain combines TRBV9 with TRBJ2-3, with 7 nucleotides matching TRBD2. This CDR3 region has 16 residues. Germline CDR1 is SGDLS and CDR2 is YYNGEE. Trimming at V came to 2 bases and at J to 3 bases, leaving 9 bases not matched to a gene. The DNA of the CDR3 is TGTGCCAGCAGCGTGGGAGCGGGGTTAGGGACAGATACGCAGTATTTT. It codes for CASSVGAGLGTDTQYF.